The next 27 T cell receptor beta chains were all read from a single sample in a study of T cell responses to AZD1222 COVID-19 vaccine. Using immunoSEQ multiplex PCR, the repertoire was profiled, and TCRdb retains in-frame clones only, with some absent. The sample has 150,000 to 180,000 clones; roughly nine tenths are singletons. The sequences come from peripheral blood, collected on day 0 of AZD1222 vaccination. The receptor source for this set is an adult in good health.

V and J are TRBV9 and TRBJ2-1; possibly TRBD1 for D (7 bases). V lost 7 bases, J lost 7 bases, and 12 bases lay in between. The germline V gene encodes CDR1 SGDLS and CDR2 YYNGEE. The CDR3 has 12 amino acids. The CDR3 here is CASGQGGNEQFF. CDR3 sequence (DNA): TGTGCCAGCGGGCAGGGGGGAAATGAGCAGTTCTTC.

The J gene is TRBJ1-3, the V gene TRBV5-1; D possibly corresponds to TRBD1 (6 bases). V was pared by 0 bases and J by 4 bases, with 11 bases between. Germline loops: CDR1 SGHRS, CDR2 YFSETQ. CDR3 size: 15 residues. The CDR3 loop reads CASSLEPGAGNTIYF. CDR3 in DNA: TGCGCCAGCAGCTTGGAGCCAGGGGCAGGAAACACCATATATTTT.

The chain links TRBV15 to TRBJ2-7; D remains ambiguous. CDR3 length: 14 amino acids. Germline loops: CDR1 LNHNV, CDR2 YYDKDF (reference sequence). Trimming took 1 base from V and 6 from J, leaving 13 bases between them. CDR3 DNA sequence: TGTGCCACCAGCAGAGCTTCAGTCGGACCCGAGCAGTACTTC. It encodes CATSRASVGPEQYF.

V is TRBV9 and J is TRBJ2-7, with a possible D match to TRBD1 (6 bases). Per germline, CDR1 SGDLS and CDR2 YYNGEE. V lost 3 bases, J lost 9 bases, and 16 bases lay in between. This CDR3 has 13 residues. CDR3 in DNA: TGTGCCAGCAGCGCAGGGGCTGTCGATGGGCAGTACTTC. Translation gives CASSAGAVDGQYF.

This sequence joins TRBV28 and TRBJ2-5, with D hard to call. The CDR3 is 13 amino acids. The V end was cut by 4 bases, the J end by 5 bases, with 11 bases between. The V gene's germline CDR1 is MDHEN and CDR2 SYDVKM. The CDR3 nucleotides are TGTGCCAGCAGTTCTCGTCGATCGGAGACCCAGTACTTC. This sequence encodes CASSSRRSETQYF.

The chain employs TRBV3-1 (or the pseudogene TRBV3-2) and TRBJ2-7; 8 bases agree with TRBD1. V was clipped by 1 base and J by 3 bases; unmatched bases: 2. CDR1 and CDR2 (germline): LGHDT, YNNKEL (reference sequence). The CDR3 totals 14 residues. Written as DNA, the CDR3 is TGTGCCAGCAGCCAAGGGACAGGGAACTACGAGCAGTACTTC. Translated: CASSQGTGNYEQYF.

With regard to this clone: The junction departs from germline at one end; a sequencing error may be responsible. The chain joins TRBV6-1 to TRBJ1-2, with TRBD1 identical over 9 bases. The CDR3 is 14 residues long. Germline-derived CDR1 and CDR2 are MNHNS and SASEGT. The CDR3 bases are TGTGCCAGCAGAGAAGGACAGGGGAGCTATGGCTACACCTTC. This encodes CASREGQGSYGYTF.

J is TRBJ1-2 and V is TRBV19; D gene uncertain. CDR1 is LNHDA and CDR2 is SQIVND in the germline V gene (reference sequence). Trimming pared 6 bases from V and 7 bases from J, leaving 21 bases between. The CDR3 runs 15 residues. CDR3 coding DNA: TGTGCCAGTAGGAGGGCGGCGGATGGGTCCGTTGGCTACACCTTC. It encodes CASRRAADGSVGYTF.

This chain uses TRBV5-1 with TRBJ1-3; D is ambiguous. Germline assignment: CDR1 SGHRS and CDR2 YFSETQ. The CDR3 covers 15 residues. Trimming removed 0 bases from V and 0 bases from J, with 7 bases in between. The CDR3 here is CASSLDGGSGNTIYF. The DNA for the CDR3 is TGCGCCAGCAGCTTGGACGGAGGCTCTGGAAACACCATATATTTT. Full variable domain (outside the CDR3, taken from reference TRBV5-1 and TRBJ1-3): KAGVTQTPRYLIKTRGQQVTLSCSPISGHRSVSWYQQTPGQGLQFLFEYFSETQRNKGNFPGRFSGRQFSNSRSEMNVSTLELGDSALYLCASSLDGGSGNTIYFGEGSWLTVV.

V gene TRBV7-8 combines with J gene TRBJ1-5; tentatively, D is TRBD1 (5 bases). This CDR3 is 16 amino acids long. V lost 2 bases and J 6 bases, leaving 17 bases between the germline ends. Looked up from germline, CDR1 is SGHVS and CDR2 is FQNEAQ. The CDR3 nucleotides are TGTGCCAGCAGCTTATCCCCGGGCACGGGGGGTCAGCCCCAGCATTTT. Protein product: CASSLSPGTGGQPQHF. The entire variable domain, with the rest obtained from reference TRBV7-8 and TRBJ1-5, is as follows: GAGVSQSPRYKVAKRGQDVALRCDPISGHVSLFWYQQALGQGPEFLTYFQNEAQLDKSGLPSDRFFAERPEGSVSTLKIQRTQQEDSAVYLCASSLSPGTGGQPQHFGDGTRLSIL.

The CDR3, as DNA: TGTGCCAGCAGCTTAGGCGGCAGAAGCTCCTACGAGCAGTACTTC. Translating gives CASSLGGRSSYEQYF. The chain carries TRBV13 and TRBJ2-7; D remains ambiguous. CDR1 and CDR2 (germline): PRHDT, FYEKMQ (reference sequence). This CDR3 contains 15 residues. The germline V and J ends were trimmed by 0 bases and 0 bases, with 9 bases remaining between them.

The chain joins TRBV9 to TRBJ1-2, with D hard to call. The CDR3 covers 13 residues. V gave up 0 bases and J gave up 6 bases, with 9 bases separating them. Per germline, CDR1 SGDLS and CDR2 YYNGEE. This CDR3 is CASSVVETDGYTF. The CDR3 DNA reads TGTGCCAGCAGCGTAGTTGAGACTGATGGCTACACCTTC.

This clone showed up just once. The chain employs TRBV6-5 and TRBJ2-1; D may be TRBD2 (7 bases). There are 15 residues in the CDR3. Germline-derived CDR1 and CDR2 are MNHEY and SVGAGI. Trimming took 6 bases from V and 7 from J, leaving 19 bases between them. The CDR3 here is CASRFGGGGFNEQFF. As DNA, the CDR3 is TGTGCCAGCAGGTTCGGGGGAGGGGGGTTTAATGAGCAGTTCTTC.

This chain uses TRBV5-3 with TRBJ2-3, with 7 positions matching TRBD1. TRBV5-3 is designated an ORF whose function remains uncertain. Trimming removed 8 bases from V and 3 bases from J; junction bases left unmatched: 12. The CDR3 is 15 residues long. The CDR3 DNA reads TGTGCCAGCAGGCAACAGGGGATGTTGACAGATACGCAGTATTTT. Its translation is CASRQQGMLTDTQYF.

The V and J genes are TRBV2 and TRBJ1-1; D uncertain. CDR1 is SNHLY, CDR2 FYNNEI, per germline. The CDR3 covers 15 residues. Deletions cut 5 bases from V and 7 bases from J, with 20 bases between. The CDR3 sequence: CASSQERPGRSEAFF. The CDR3 region has the DNA TGTGCCAGCAGTCAAGAGAGACCTGGTAGGAGTGAAGCTTTCTTT.

The rearrangement links TRBV5-6 to TRBJ2-7; 11 nucleotides align to TRBD1. Germline trimming cut 0 bases from V and 2 bases from J; bases unmatched to any gene: 1. Germline V gene data show CDR1 as SGHDT and CDR2 as YYEEEE. This CDR3 spans 15 amino acids. The CDR3 sequence is CASSLGGQGAYEQYF. CDR3 nucleotide sequence: TGTGCCAGCAGCTTGGGGGGACAGGGGGCCTACGAGCAGTACTTC.

V usage is TRBV15 and J usage is TRBJ1-1; 7 bases fit TRBD1. The CDR3 contains 14 residues. CDR1 LNHNV and CDR2 YYDKDF come from the germline V gene (reference sequence). The ends lost 4 bases at V and 6 bases at J; junction bases unmatched: 8. CDR3 coding DNA: TGTGCCACCAGCACCTACAGGGGAGAGTCTGAAGCTTTCTTT. It translates to CATSTYRGESEAFF.

In its sample, this clone was seen once. The gene calls are TRBV7-9 and TRBJ2-4; D call uncertain. V was trimmed by 5 bases and J by 0 bases, leaving 8 bases between them. The CDR3 has 14 amino acids. Germline loops: CDR1 SEHNR, CDR2 FQNEAQ (reference sequence). CDR3 DNA: TGTGCCAGCAGCGAAGAGATAGCCAAAAACATTCAGTACTTC. This translates into CASSEEIAKNIQYF.

The rearrangement links TRBV15 to TRBJ2-1; no definite D call. V was clipped by 0 bases and J by 6 bases, with 3 bases between them. Per the germline V gene, CDR1 is LNHNV and CDR2 is YYDKDF (reference sequence). CDR3 length equals 12 residues. The CDR3 DNA reads as TGTGCCACCAGCAGAGAATCCAATGAGCAGTTCTTC. It encodes CATSRESNEQFF.

CDR3 sequence (DNA): TGTGCCAGCAGGAAACAGGGCACCGGGGAGCTGTTTTTT. It yields the protein CASRKQGTGELFF. V gene TRBV2 combines with J gene TRBJ2-2; TRBD1 might be the D (6 bases). V shed 6 bases and J shed 4 bases, with 9 bases lying between them. Germline CDR1 is SNHLY and CDR2 is FYNNEI. This CDR3 contains 13 residues.

The chain is built from TRBV5-1 and TRBJ2-7; 7 bases fit TRBD2. The length of the CDR3 is 15 residues. The germline gives CDR1 SGHRS, CDR2 YFSETQ. Trimming at V came to 1 base and at J to 3 bases, leaving 7 bases not matched to a gene. CDR3 in DNA: TGCGCCAGCAGCTTGAACGGCGGGGGACGCTACGAGCAGTACTTC. It encodes CASSLNGGGRYEQYF.

The chain has TRBV5-5 and TRBJ1-1, with 8 positions matching TRBD1. The CDR3 is 14 amino acids. Trimming cost V 3 bases and J 5 bases; bases outside gene matches: 6. Looked up from germline, CDR1 is SGHKS and CDR2 is YYEKEE (reference sequence). CDR3 nucleotide sequence: TGTGCCAGCAGCTGGGACAGGCCGTTAACTGAAGCTTTCTTT. Its translation: CASSWDRPLTEAFF.

The rearrangement joins TRBV6-2 or TRBV6-3 to TRBJ2-1; D uncertain. CDR1 and CDR2 (germline): MNHEY, SVGEGT. This CDR3 contains 13 residues. Trimming took 4 bases from V and 6 from J, leaving 10 bases between them. The CDR3 loop reads CASSSTGVNEQFF. The CDR3, as DNA: TGTGCCAGCAGTTCGACTGGCGTCAATGAGCAGTTCTTC.

The rearrangement joins TRBV2 to TRBJ1-3; D remains unclear. CDR3 length equals 14 residues. Per the germline V gene, CDR1 is SNHLY and CDR2 is FYNNEI. V was trimmed by 7 bases and J by 0 bases, leaving 10 bases between them. The CDR3 region is CASINSGSGNTIYF. CDR3 in DNA: TGTGCCAGCATCAACTCGGGCTCTGGAAACACCATATATTTT.

V is TRBV18 and J is TRBJ1-2; 9 bases are shared with TRBD1. Trimming cost V 8 bases and J 2 bases; bases outside gene matches: 12. The CDR3 runs to 16 residues. CDR1 is KGHSH, CDR2 LQKENI, per germline. CDR3 in amino acids: CASTEITGGDNYGYTF. CDR3 coding DNA: TGTGCCAGCACTGAGATAACAGGGGGCGACAACTATGGCTACACCTTC.

The genes are TRBV11-2 and TRBJ2-5, with 12 bases identical to TRBD2. Germline values: CDR1 SGHAT, CDR2 FQNNGV. This CDR3 contains 17 residues. J gave up 5 bases and V 0 bases, and 7 bases lay outside the gene matches. Here the CDR3 DNA reads TGTGCCAGCAGCTTAGATCGGGCTAGCGGGGGGGAGGAGACCCAGTACTTC. It specifies CASSLDRASGGEETQYF.

CDR3: CSASGQGAHGYTF. The CDR3 region has the DNA TGCAGCGCATCCGGACAGGGGGCGCATGGCTACACCTTC. The chain recombines TRBV29-1 with TRBJ1-2; 11 bases match TRBD1. V dropped 7 bases and J dropped 6; count of bases not matched to a gene: 7. The CDR3 extends over 13 amino acids. Germline CDR1 and CDR2: SQVTM and ANQGSEA. The variable domain in full, with the rest retrieved from reference TRBV29-1 and TRBJ1-2, is SAVISQKPSRDICQRGTSLTIQCQVDSQVTMMFWYRQQPGQSLTLIATANQGSEATYESGFVIDKFPISRPNLTFSTLTVSNMSPEDSSIYLCSASGQGAHGYTFGSGTRLTVV.